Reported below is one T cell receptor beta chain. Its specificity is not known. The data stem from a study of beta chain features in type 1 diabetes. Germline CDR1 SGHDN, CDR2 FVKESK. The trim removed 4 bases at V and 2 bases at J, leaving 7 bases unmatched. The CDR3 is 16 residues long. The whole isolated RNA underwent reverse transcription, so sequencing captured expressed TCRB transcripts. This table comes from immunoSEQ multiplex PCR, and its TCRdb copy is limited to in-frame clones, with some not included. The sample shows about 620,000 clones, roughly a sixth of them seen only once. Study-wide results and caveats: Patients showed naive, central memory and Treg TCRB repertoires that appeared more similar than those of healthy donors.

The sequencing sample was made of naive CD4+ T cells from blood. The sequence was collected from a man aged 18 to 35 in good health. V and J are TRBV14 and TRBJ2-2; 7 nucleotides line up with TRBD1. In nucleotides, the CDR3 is TGTGCCAGCAGCCCCTCGACAGGGAAAAACACCGGGGAGCTGTTTTTT. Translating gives CASSPSTGKNTGELFF.